The 11 T cell receptor beta chains given below trace back to one sample, sequenced in a study of blood T cell repertoires in COVID-19 (dated by TCRdb to 2018 to 2021). The library was made by the immunoSEQ multiplex PCR assay. Entries here come from immuneACCESS through TCRdb and include only in-frame sequences with V and J called. Some clones fail to appear in such tables; in the studies checked, an unresolved V gene covers under half of the shortfall, and the cause of the remainder is unknown. The sample table shows about 290,000 clones, and roughly 89% are seen once. The ten biggest clones cover 1.7% of the sample. What was sequenced was PBMCs or T cells enriched from blood (not recorded which). These receptors all stem from a woman between 40 and 55 years old who had recovered from COVID-19.

Comments on this clone: An end of the junction does not agree with germline; a read error may underlie this. V gene TRBV5-4 combines with J gene TRBJ2-3; 8 bases map to TRBD2. Germline CDR1 SGHNT, CDR2 YYREEE (reference sequence). This CDR3 contains 16 residues. CDR3 sequence: CASSPRVRTSKDTQYF. The DNA of the CDR3 is TGTGCCAGCAGCCCTAGAGTTAGGACTAGCAAAGATACGCAGTATTTT.

In its sample, this clone was seen a few times. The chain carries TRBV19 and TRBJ2-2; 11 positions agree with TRBD1. Germline CDR1 LNHDA, CDR2 SQIVND (reference sequence). The CDR3 spans 15 residues. The junction had 7 bases not matched to a gene; V was cut back by 8 bases and J by 5 bases. CDR3 residues: CASRSGQGATGELFF. CDR3 nucleotide sequence: TGTGCCAGTCGATCTGGACAGGGGGCTACCGGGGAGCTGTTTTTT.

The rearrangement uses TRBV23-1 and TRBJ1-1; no reliable D call. TRBV23-1 is an ORF for which the function is uncertain. The CDR3 totals 13 residues. Trimming pared 4 bases from V and 4 bases from J, leaving 10 bases between. CDR3 nucleotide sequence: TGCGCCAGCAGTCGAGGGAGGTGCACTGAAGCTTTCTTT. Encoded protein: CASSRGRCTEAFF.

The chain recombines TRBV10-2 with TRBJ1-5; maybe TRBD1 (6 bases). The germline V gene has CDR1 WSHSY and CDR2 SAAADI. The CDR3 has 15 amino acids. V lost 4 bases and J 10 bases, leaving 20 bases between the germline ends. CDR3 loop: CASSATRTAGGPQHF. Here the CDR3 DNA reads TGCGCCAGCAGTGCCACCCGGACAGCCGGCGGACCCCAGCATTTT.

The chain employs TRBV4-1 and TRBJ1-2; possible D gene TRBD1, 5 bases. V was cut by 2 bases and J by 0 bases, with 10 bases left in between. The CDR3 covers 15 residues. CDR1 and CDR2 (germline): MGHRA, YSYEKL. CDR3 protein: CASSQKDTTNYGYTF. The CDR3 DNA is TGCGCCAGCAGCCAAAAGGACACGACTAACTATGGCTACACCTTC.

The V call is TRBV2, the J call TRBJ1-3; 9 bases align to TRBD1. Losses at the gene ends were 9 bases for V and 3 bases for J; bases not matched to a gene: 3. The CDR3 runs 13 residues. Germline V gene lookup returns CDR1 SNHLY and CDR2 FYNNEI. In DNA form, the CDR3 reads TGTGCCAGTACAGGGGGCTTTGGAAACACCATATATTTT. The encoded protein is CASTGGFGNTIYF.

The chain carries TRBV2 and TRBJ2-3, with D uncertain. With 8 bases removed from V and 6 bases from J, the gap between germline ends came to 12 bases. Germline V gene lookup returns CDR1 SNHLY and CDR2 FYNNEI. The CDR3 runs 12 residues. The CDR3 here is CASRGRSDTQYF. In nucleotides, the CDR3 is TGTGCCAGCCGCGGTCGGAGCGATACGCAGTATTTT.

In its sample, this clone was seen a few times. V usage is TRBV28 and J usage is TRBJ1-2; TRBD1 might be the D (6 bases). Trimming removed 3 bases at V and 5 bases at J, with 10 bases between. The germline V gene encodes CDR1 MDHEN and CDR2 SYDVKM. This CDR3 has 13 residues. The CDR3 protein is CASSFPGQYGYTF. In DNA, the CDR3 is TGTGCCAGCAGTTTCCCGGGACAATATGGCTACACCTTC.

Here the CDR3 DNA reads TGTGCCAGCAGCGTGGGGGGTTCCGGTGGGAGCAATCAGCCCCAGCATTTT. Encoded protein: CASSVGGSGGSNQPQHF. The J gene is TRBJ1-5, the V gene TRBV9, with D perhaps matching TRBD1 (5 bases). Per germline, CDR1 SGDLS and CDR2 YYNGEE. The CDR3 extends over 17 amino acids. V shed 2 bases and J shed 1 base, with 16 bases lying between them.

This chain uses TRBV5-4 with TRBJ2-7; TRBD2 agrees at 8 bases. The CDR3 is 18 residues long. J gave up 0 bases and V 4 bases, and 15 bases lay outside the gene matches. Germline loops: CDR1 SGHNT, CDR2 YYREEE (reference sequence). DNA for the CDR3: TGTGCCAGCAGCCCGGCCCTTTTAGCGGGACGGGCCTCCTACGAGCAGTACTTC. Translated, it gives CASSPALLAGRASYEQYF.

The V call is TRBV7-2, the J call TRBJ2-5; 8 nucleotides line up with TRBD2. The CDR3 has 17 residues. Germline V gene data show CDR1 as SGHTA and CDR2 as FQGNSA. V was pared by 5 bases and J by 4 bases, with 15 bases of the junction left unmatched. Written as DNA, the CDR3 is TGTGCCAGCAGCGCCTCCCCCGGGAGGGCCAGGGGAGAGACCCAGTACTTC. Encoded protein: CASSASPGRARGETQYF.